This passage covers 16 T cell receptor beta chains from one sample sequenced in a study of shared clonotypes between healthy human individuals. Assay: immunoSEQ multiplex PCR; the TCRdb copy retains only in-frame clones and omits some. The sample contains about 600,000 clones, roughly 98% of which appear only once. Naive-designated CD8 cells lacked CD45RO, were positively enriched for CCR7, and omitted terminally differentiated effector memory CD45RA+ cells. The material sequenced was naive CD8+ T cells sorted from blood. Source of these receptors: a man aged 30 to 45 in good health.

The CDR3 DNA reads as TGTGCCAGCAGCGTAGGGCTTCTGGATAGCTCCTACAATGAGCAGTTCTTC. This codes for CASSVGLLDSSYNEQFF. V gene TRBV9 combines with J gene TRBJ2-1; D gene uncertain. The germline CDR1 and CDR2 sequences are SGDLS and YYNGEE. The V and J ends lost 0 bases and 0 bases respectively, with 13 bases between them. The CDR3 is made up of 17 amino acids.

The chain recombines TRBV5-4 with TRBJ2-1; TRBD2 matches 8 bases. This CDR3 comprises 15 residues. Germline V CDR1 and CDR2: SGHNT, YYREEE (reference sequence). J gave up 5 bases and V 0 bases, and 4 bases lay outside the gene matches. The chain's CDR3 is CASSLVTSGDNEQFF. CDR3 bases: TGTGCCAGCAGCTTGGTTACTAGCGGTGACAATGAGCAGTTCTTC.

The chain carries TRBV10-2 and TRBJ2-7; unclear D gene. Germline CDR1 is WSHSY and CDR2 is SAAADI. The V gene lost 0 bases and the J gene lost 6 bases, with 9 bases spanning the gap. CDR3 length equals 13 residues. Here the CDR3 reads CASSESRVFEQYF. The CDR3 DNA sequence: TGCGCCAGCAGTGAGTCTAGGGTTTTCGAGCAGTACTTC.

The CDR3 DNA reads as TGCGCCAGCAGCCAAGATAACCCAGGAAGGGCACTTGGAAACACCATATATTTT. Encoded protein: CASSQDNPGRALGNTIYF. The chain uses TRBV4-3 and TRBJ1-3, with no clear D. This CDR3 contains 18 residues. V was trimmed by 0 bases and J by 3 bases, leaving 18 bases between them. In germline, CDR1 is LGHNA, CDR2 YSLEER.

The chain uses TRBV9 and TRBJ1-2; no clear D. Trimming left V 3 bases short and J 3 bases short, with 9 bases between. This CDR3 contains 13 residues. Germline V lookup: CDR1 SGDLS, CDR2 YYNGEE. CDR3 sequence reads: CASSGRRDYGYTF. CDR3 in DNA: TGTGCCAGCAGCGGGAGACGAGACTATGGCTACACCTTC.

Concerning this clone itself: This CDR3 is also generated by other DNA sequences in the sample. This sequence joins TRBV6-5 and TRBJ2-7; tentatively, D is TRBD1 or TRBD2 (5 bases each). V lost 0 bases to trimming and J lost 4 bases, with 10 bases between them. CDR3 length: 14 residues. CDR1 is MNHEY, CDR2 SVGAGI, per germline. The CDR3 sequence: CASSYSGPPYEQYF. DNA for the CDR3: TGTGCCAGCAGTTACTCGGGACCGCCGTACGAGCAGTACTTC.

This clone was counted a single time. Additional DNA sequences in this sample encode the identical CDR3. The chain couples TRBV27 to TRBJ2-6; D is uncertain. V shed 8 bases and J shed 0 bases, with 11 bases lying between them. The CDR3 spans 15 residues. Germline V CDR1 and CDR2: MNHEY, SMNVEV (reference sequence). CDR3 sequence reads: CASSHGSSGANVLTF. CDR3 in DNA: TGTGCCAGCTCTCACGGTTCCTCTGGGGCCAACGTCCTGACTTTC.

The chain combines TRBV11-2 with TRBJ2-7; TRBD1 might be the D (5 bases). The CDR3 is 18 amino acids. V was trimmed by 4 bases and J by 2 bases, leaving 24 bases between them. The germline CDR1 and CDR2 sequences are SGHAT and FQNNGV. CDR3 nucleotide sequence: TGTGCCAGCAGCTCCTACCCCCTCGGACACCTTAAGGCCTACGAGCAGTACTTC. Translation gives CASSSYPLGHLKAYEQYF.

The chain combines TRBV11-2 with TRBJ2-5, with a weak D call TRBD2 (7 bases). Germline V lookup: CDR1 SGHAT, CDR2 FQNNGV. V shed 4 bases and J shed 5 bases, with 20 bases lying between them. CDR3 length: 16 residues. In DNA, the CDR3 is TGTGCCAGCAGCTCTCGTGGGGGGGCAGGAGGTGAGACCCAGTACTTC. Translated: CASSSRGGAGGETQYF.

Notes on this clone: Other nucleotide sequences in the sample specify the same CDR3. The chain couples TRBV6-6 to TRBJ1-5; D unclear. This CDR3 has 15 amino acids. The V end lost 0 bases, the J end lost 2 bases, and 8 bases lay between the germline ends. Germline V CDR1 and CDR2: MNHNY, SVGAGI (reference sequence). In nucleotides, the CDR3 is TGTGCCAGCAGTTACTCTATGGAGGGCAATCAGCCCCAGCATTTT. Residues: CASSYSMEGNQPQHF.

Only one count was recorded for this clone. V gene TRBV4-1 combines with J gene TRBJ2-3; a possible D gene is TRBD2 (8 bases). V dropped 8 bases and J dropped 1 base, with 25 bases sitting between them. Germline V gene lookup returns CDR1 MGHRA and CDR2 YSYEKL. CDR3 length: 18 amino acids. The CDR3 protein is CASPGGGREGRGTDTQYF. The CDR3 nucleotides read TGCGCCAGCCCTGGAGGGGGCCGGGAGGGCCGGGGCACAGATACGCAGTATTTT.

The chain uses TRBV6-5 and TRBJ2-7; maybe TRBD1 (6 bases). The CDR3 is 14 amino acids. Trimming took off 4 bases at V and 5 bases at J, with 15 bases between the two ends. From germline, CDR1 is MNHEY and CDR2 SVGAGI. This chain's CDR3 is CASSLGNRVDEQYF. The DNA for the CDR3 is TGTGCCAGCAGTTTAGGAAACAGGGTCGACGAGCAGTACTTC.

This clone was picked up one time. The J gene is TRBJ1-1, the V gene TRBV6-6; D possibly corresponds to TRBD1 (5 bases). Trimming took off 6 bases at V and 6 bases at J, with 8 bases between the two ends. This CDR3 region has 11 residues. From germline, CDR1 is MNHNY and CDR2 SVGAGI (reference sequence). CDR3 DNA: TGTGCCAGCAGGCAGACAGCTGAAGCTTTCTTT. Protein sequence: CASRQTAEAFF.

The chain uses TRBV30 and TRBJ2-7; 9 bases line up with TRBD1. This CDR3 is 15 amino acids long. The germline V gene has CDR1 GTSNPN and CDR2 SVGIG (reference sequence). Losses at the gene ends were 1 base for V and 3 bases for J; bases not matched to a gene: 7. The CDR3 reads CAWSGGDRVYYEQYF. The CDR3 nucleotides read TGTGCCTGGAGTGGGGGGGACAGGGTCTACTACGAGCAGTACTTC.

This rearrangement joins TRBV5-1 to TRBJ2-7; 9 nucleotides agree with TRBD1. CDR1 is SGHRS and CDR2 is YFSETQ in the germline V gene. This CDR3 has 13 residues. The trim removed 4 bases at V and 5 bases at J, leaving 4 bases unmatched. The CDR3 nucleotides read TGCGCCAGCAGCGGGACAGGGTTCCACGAGCAGTACTTC. It translates to CASSGTGFHEQYF.

The chain is built from TRBV6-5 and TRBJ1-4; D is undetermined. The V gene lost 6 bases and the J gene lost 2 bases, with 10 bases spanning the gap. Germline V gene lookup returns CDR1 MNHEY and CDR2 SVGAGI. This CDR3 is built from 14 residues. CDR3 coding DNA: TGTGCCAGCAGCCCAGGTCCGACTAATGAAAAACTGTTTTTT. This codes for CASSPGPTNEKLFF.